The clone carrying this TCR beta chain came up many times. No antigen is known for it. CDR3 size: 14 residues. Germline V gene sequence: CDR1 MNHEY, CDR2 SVGAGI. Trimming cost V 4 bases and J 8 bases; bases outside gene matches: 9. These data come from a study of Graves' ophthalmopathy and Graves' hyperthyroidism. Amplifying from RNA transcripts, the study obtained TCR beta CDR3 regions. The authors performed first-round RT-PCR with HTBI primers and then a second-round multiplex PCR. TCRdb re-derived calls from the multiplex PCR reads in MiXCR, one entry per CDR3 protein. The table has just over 600,000 distinct CDR3 sequences, about a fifth seen once. General study results and limits: It was with 70.59% sensitivity and almost 75% specificity that the model predicted ophthalmopathy progression.

This sequence joins TRBV6-5 and TRBJ2-7, with 9 bases identical to TRBD1. The receptor's source is a woman aged 18-29 years with stable Graves' hyperthyroidism. Some clones in this sample may be carry-over from other donors' samples. The sequenced sample consisted of peripheral blood. CDR3 loop: CASSFNRGLNKQYF. The CDR3 DNA sequence: TGTGCCAGCAGTTTCAACAGGGGGCTGAATAAGCAGTACTTC.